This T cell receptor (beta chain) was sequenced during a study of cytotoxic CD8 clonotypes in ibrutinib-treated CLL. Study information: Responses: some 24 partial, 2 complete; after median around 70 months, around 14 stayed remitted, around 12 progressed.

Generated by immunoSEQ multiplex PCR, the TCRdb table keeps only in-frame clones and is missing some. The table shows roughly 110,000 clones, with 50% to 65% occurring only once. V lost 0 bases to trimming and J lost 4 bases, with 16 bases between them. CDR1 is SGHRS, CDR2 YFSETQ, per germline. The CDR3 totals 16 residues. The chain joins TRBV5-1 to TRBJ1-2; D is ambiguous. The source of this sequence is a human donor with chronic lymphocytic leukemia. Sequencing used PBMCs, obtained after 24 months of ibrutinib treatment. The CDR3 region has the DNA TGCGCCAGCAGCTTGGGATTCACACGATCCTCCTATGGCTACACCTTC. Translated: CASSLGFTRSSYGYTF.